This TCR beta chain was captured in a study of T cell responses to AZD1222 COVID-19 vaccine (dated by TCRdb to the early 2020s). Regarding the study in general: A total of just over 230 trial participants underwent TCR sequencing, of whom some 210 received two doses of AZD1222 and about 26 received two doses of the MenACWY control vaccine. Trial participants were enrolled by age into subgroups of 18-55, 56-69 and 70-plus years, and around 150, 28 and 57 TCR-sequenced participants, respectively, were included in these subgroups. Results and caveats for the whole study, not just this receptor: Vaccine-associated CD4 TCRs spanned the whole spike protein, with dominant responses in regions 160-218 and 743-854. Epitopes outside the regions mutated in the B.1.351 and B.1.1.7 variants were reportedly recognized by nearly half of the unique spike-specific TCRs. The 56-69-year group was small, and its depth increase did not reach significance, likely because of low power. Conclusions about previously exposed vaccinees were limited because only five to seven AZD1222 recipients were SARS-CoV-2 seropositive at baseline. After two AZD1222 doses, spike-specific TCR breadth and depth were significantly higher than at day 0 and than in MenACWY recipients. Because no samples from the day 14 peak response were available, repertoires could be characterized only after the peak T cell response. Most participants were white British and females outnumbered males, and the authors suggested that clonal diversity may have been underestimated.

With respect to this clone: It has no known antigen specificity. It has no much larger one-base neighbor in the sample; base qualities were not kept.

Per the publication, the time point label means: about 28 days (+/-7) after the second vaccine dose. AZD1222 recipients given second doses at about 4 weeks or at about 12 weeks were pooled, since spike-specific TCR depth and breadth were not found to differ between the two schedules. Vaccinee samples came from UK trials COV001 and COV002, including a single-blind randomized controlled phase 2/3 trial of AZD1222 (ChAdOx1 nCoV-19) in healthy adults. Trial participant PBMC samples were collected at day 0 and day 28 after the second dose for TCRbeta chain sequencing. The CDR3 regions of human TCRbeta chains were analyzed by immunosequencing. The authors' analysis ran thus. Repertoire TCRs were checked for matches against a reference library of SARS-CoV-2-specific TCRs that had been generated using the MIRA antigen-specificity platform. Breadth was defined as the fraction of unique TCRs that were SARS-CoV-2-associated. Depth was defined as the fraction of total T cells that were SARS-CoV-2-associated. Using the MIRA data, each spike-specific TCR was assigned both to the spike region to which the TCR was reactive and to a CD4 or CD8 class. Log10-transformed breadth and depth values were compared by one-way ANOVA with Sidak's multiple comparisons tests. TCRdb carries this immuneACCESS record with in-frame sequences only. Its versions omit some clonotypes, under half of them owing to an unresolved V gene in the studies checked, with the rest unexplained. The V and J calls and clone size are taken from that table; D and trimming were inferred from the DNA. The sample yields more than 65,000 clones; 70% to 90% were counted once. Roughly 25% of the sample is in the top ten clones.

Its CDR3 holds 9 amino acids, cysteine through phenylalanine. The entry retains the CDR3 DNA only, 27 bases that are in frame from base 1. A distance of 2 bases separates the germline ends of V and J, which lose 3 bases and 8 bases respectively. Reading the germline V gene gives CDR1 SGDLS and CDR2 YYNGEE. The receptor's source is an adult who received the AZD1222 COVID-19 vaccine. This receptor chain uses TRBV9 and TRBJ1-1; the D gene remains uncertain. The material was peripheral blood, obtained 28 days after the second AZD1222 dose. The DNA reads as follows: TGTGCCAGCAGCGCCGAAGCTTTCTTT. Protein translation: CASSAEAFF.